This TCR beta chain was captured by sequencing in a study of T cell responses to AZD1222 COVID-19 vaccine (dated by TCRdb to the early 2020s). A note on the overall study: AZD1222 recipients given second doses at about 4 weeks or at about 12 weeks were pooled, since spike-specific TCR depth and breadth were not found to differ between the two schedules. TCR sequencing was performed for about 250 trial participants, of whom some 200 were given two doses of AZD1222 and around 26 were given two doses of MenACWY control vaccine. Trial participants were enrolled into age subgroups of 18-55, 56-69 and 70-plus years, which contained about 150, 28 and 57 TCR-sequenced participants, respectively. Overall study results and their limits: Because no samples from the day 14 peak response were available, repertoires could be characterized only after the peak T cell response. Conclusions about previously exposed vaccinees are limited because only 6 or 7 AZD1222 recipients were SARS-CoV-2 seropositive at baseline. The whole spike protein was spanned by vaccine-associated CD4 TCRs, and dominant responses were seen in regions 160-218 and 743-854. The 56-69-year group was small, and its depth increase did not reach significance, likely because of low power. Participants were mostly white British, with more females than males. The authors suggested clonal diversity may have been underestimated. Epitopes outside the regions mutated in the B.1.351 and B.1.1.7 variants were reportedly recognized by nearly half of the unique spike-specific TCRs. After two AZD1222 doses, both the breadth and the depth of spike-specific TCRs were significantly higher than at day 0 and than in MenACWY recipients.

Turning to this clone: Its recognized antigen is unknown. Base qualities were left out, and no much larger clone turns up one base away.

The CDR3 regions of human TCRbeta chains were analyzed by immunosequencing. In the source study's methods: Repertoire TCRs were matched against a reference library of SARS-CoV-2-specific TCRs generated with the MIRA antigen-specificity platform. Breadth meant the fraction of unique TCRs that were SARS-CoV-2-associated, whereas depth meant the fraction of total T cells that were SARS-CoV-2-associated. Each spike-specific TCR was assigned to its reactive spike region and to a CD4 or CD8 class using the MIRA data. Log10-transformed breadth and depth values were compared by one-way ANOVA with Sidak's multiple comparisons tests. TCRdb retrieved this table from immuneACCESS and kept in-frame rearrangements only. Not all clones are present; in checked studies, unresolved V genes account for under half, and no reason is known for the remainder. Clonal size and the V and J genes are those of that table, whereas D and trimming came from the DNA. This sample comprises approximately 90,000 clones, more than 80% of them detected only once. The ten top clones hold roughly 13% of the sample.

Trimming removed 0 bases from V and 2 bases from J, leaving 8 bases between the germline ends. The CDR1 and CDR2 encoded by the germline V gene (reference sequence) are LNHNV and YYDKDF. The CDR3 numbers 15 residues from cysteine through phenylalanine. Solely the CDR3 DNA is kept, with 45 bases framed from the first base. The time point label, as the study defines it: baseline before first vaccination. Vaccinee samples came from UK trials COV001 and COV002, including a single-blind randomized controlled phase 2/3 trial of AZD1222 (ChAdOx1 nCoV-19) in healthy adults. For TCRbeta chain sequencing, PBMC samples from trial participants were taken at day 0 and at day 28 after the second dose.

The rearrangement combines TRBV15 with TRBJ1-3, with no D gene named confidently. Sequenced here: peripheral blood, sampled on day 0 of AZD1222 vaccination. This TCR was recovered from an adult in good health. The CDR3 region has the sequence CATSRDAGPGNTIYF. In nucleotides, the sequence is TGTGCCACCAGCAGAGATGCAGGCCCTGGAAACACCATATATTTT.